A single sample is the source of the 29 T cell receptor beta chains below, sequenced in a study of blood T cells in healthy people across ages. The use of a sample-barcoded 5' primer and a J-beta primer mix characterized a second PCR of roughly 6 to 11 cycles. TCRdb reprocessed the 5' RACE reads via MiXCR and lists one record per CDR3 protein. This table has around 1,000,000 distinct CDR3 sequences, approximately 25% appearing once. The data were also submitted as part of a second study, on T cells of mothers and their children.

The source material was blood. These receptors came from a girl aged 2 to 10 in good health.

The V call is TRBV28, the J call TRBJ2-4; 7 positions agree with TRBD2. This CDR3 contains 14 residues. CDR1 and CDR2 from the germline V gene are MDHEN and SYDVKM. Unmatched junction bases numbered 7, after V lost 5 bases and J lost 6 bases. The CDR3 reads CASSLAVEINIQYF. CDR3 DNA sequence: TGTGCCAGCAGTCTAGCGGTTGAAATAAACATTCAGTACTTC.

V is TRBV6-5 and J is TRBJ2-1; D is possibly TRBD2 (5 bases). Trimming cost V 4 bases and J 0 bases, with 16 bases left between them. This CDR3 has 17 residues. Germline assignment: CDR1 MNHEY and CDR2 SVGAGI. The chain's CDR3 is CASSLPQERSSYNEQFF. The CDR3 nucleotides read TGTGCCAGCAGTTTGCCCCAAGAGCGGAGCTCCTACAATGAGCAGTTCTTC.

The rearrangement joins TRBV11-2 to TRBJ2-2; D not certain. The CDR3 covers 16 residues. V was clipped by 4 bases and J by 6 bases, with 18 bases between them. Germline V gene data show CDR1 as SGHAT and CDR2 as FQNNGV. The CDR3 coding sequence is TGTGCCAGCAGCTATTGGTCCTTGAGAAGATCCGGGGAGCTGTTTTTT. It yields the protein CASSYWSLRRSGELFF. The complete variable domain, with remaining parts taken from reference TRBV11-2 and TRBJ2-2, reads EAGVAQSPRYKIIEKRQSVAFWCNPISGHATLYWYQQILGQGPKLLIQFQNNGVVDDSQLPKDRFSAERLKGVDSTLKIQPAKLEDSAVYLCASSYWSLRRSGELFFGEGSRLTVL.

The rearrangement joins TRBV29-1 to TRBJ2-3, with D possibly matching TRBD1 (6 bases). V lost 1 base, J lost 2 bases, and 7 bases lay in between. The CDR3 length is 13 residues. CDR1 is SQVTM and CDR2 is ANQGSEA in the germline V gene. The CDR3 bases are TGCAGCGTTGAAGGGACAGCCACAGATACGCAGTATTTT. Translated: CSVEGTATDTQYF.

A remark on this clonotype: Sequence at one end of the junction differs from germline and may be a read error. The chain carries TRBV7-9 and TRBJ2-7, with D unresolved. From germline, CDR1 is SEHNR and CDR2 FQNEAQ (reference sequence). CDR3 length: 13 residues. CDR3 sequence reads: CASSRTETYEQHF. The CDR3 nucleotides are TGTGCCAGCAGCCGTACTGAGACCTACGAGCAGCACTTC.

V gene TRBV7-2 combines with J gene TRBJ2-5; no definite D call. The CDR3 has 14 amino acids. Between the trimmed V and J ends, which lost 5 bases and 4 bases, there was a span of 14 bases. Germline CDR1 reads SGHTA; CDR2 reads FQGNSA. This chain's CDR3 is CASSPNRVGETQYF. The CDR3 DNA reads as TGTGCCAGCAGCCCAAATCGAGTGGGAGAGACCCAGTACTTC.

The V call is TRBV7-9, the J call TRBJ1-6; 11 bases fit TRBD1. The J segment lost 8 bases and the V segment lost 8 bases, leaving 8 bases of the junction unmatched. The CDR3 contains 15 residues. Looked up from germline, CDR1 is SEHNR and CDR2 is FQNEAQ (reference sequence). CDR3 DNA sequence: TGTGCCAGCGGCCTTGGGGACAGGGGGGATTCACCCCTCCACTTT. It translates to CASGLGDRGDSPLHF.

This clonotype was detected a few times. Written as DNA, the CDR3 is TGCGCCAGCAGCTTTGGCCTAGCGGGGACTGCACAAGAGACCCAGTACTTC. It is translated as CASSFGLAGTAQETQYF. The V gene is TRBV5-1, the J gene TRBJ2-5; 9 bases agree with TRBD2. Germline assignment: CDR1 SGHRS and CDR2 YFSETQ. This CDR3 has 17 amino acids. V was clipped by 2 bases and J by 2 bases; unmatched bases: 10.

There are a few counts of this clonotype. J is TRBJ1-1 and V is TRBV28, with D perhaps TRBD1 (5 bases). The germline CDR1 and CDR2 sequences are MDHEN and SYDVKM. Trimming left V 5 bases short and J 1 base short, with 20 bases between. The CDR3 loop spans 17 amino acids. The CDR3: CASSGGDLLGPNTEAFF. The CDR3 bases are TGTGCCAGCAGTGGAGGGGATCTCCTAGGGCCGAACACTGAAGCTTTCTTT. Looking up the rest from reference TRBV28 and TRBJ1-1 gives the full variable domain: DVKVTQSSRYLVKRTGEKVFLECVQDMDHENMFWYRQDPGLGLRLIYFSYDVKMKEKGDIPEGYSVSREKKERFSLILESASTNQTSMYLCASSGGDLLGPNTEAFFGQGTRLTVV.

This clonotype was observed a handful of times. The chain is built from TRBV7-2 and TRBJ2-7; 7 bases line up with TRBD2. The J call may be in error: the DNA end matches TRBJ2-1 better. CDR3 size: 17 residues. Germline loops: CDR1 SGHTA, CDR2 FQGNSA. CDR3 sequence reads: CASSSWGTSETYNEQFF. CDR3 DNA sequence: TGTGCCAGCAGCTCTTGGGGAACTAGCGAGACCTACAATGAGCAGTTCTTC.

This clonotype was counted between two and nine times. The chain employs TRBV29-1 and TRBJ2-3; D perhaps matches TRBD2 (5 bases). Germline-derived CDR1 and CDR2 are SQVTM and ANQGSEA. V was clipped by 3 bases and J by 2 bases, with 9 bases between them. This CDR3 is 13 amino acids long. The CDR3 DNA sequence: TGCAGCGTTGAGTCGGGATTCACAGATACGCAGTATTTT. Its translation: CSVESGFTDTQYF.

This clonotype was counted only a few times. The CDR3 sequence is CAISSSGTSNTEAFF. The CDR3 nucleotides read TGTGCCATCAGTTCCTCCGGGACATCGAACACTGAAGCTTTCTTT. The rearrangement uses TRBV10-3 and TRBJ1-1; weak D call: TRBD1 (6 bases). The V and J ends lost 5 bases and 1 base respectively, with 14 bases between them. The CDR3 spans 15 residues. Germline CDR1 and CDR2: ENHRY and SYGVKD.

This chain uses TRBV6-2 or TRBV6-3 with TRBJ2-7, with no clear D. The DNA end lines up better with TRBJ2-1; the J call may be wrong. The CDR3 contains 12 residues. In germline, CDR1 is MNHEY, CDR2 SVGEGT. The CDR3, as DNA: TGTGCCAGCAGTTACGGGGAAACGGAGCAGTTCTTC. It codes for CASSYGETEQFF.

In this sample, this clonotype turned up a few times. V is TRBV28 and J is TRBJ2-7; 8 nucleotides align to TRBD1. Unmatched junction bases numbered 17, after V lost 5 bases and J lost 5 bases. The germline V gene has CDR1 MDHEN and CDR2 SYDVKM. This CDR3 has 17 residues. CDR3: CASSQHPRDRGKDEQYF. Written as DNA, the CDR3 is TGTGCCAGCAGTCAACACCCTCGAGACAGGGGAAAAGACGAGCAGTACTTC.

This sequence joins TRBV29-1 and TRBJ2-3, with no clear D. The CDR3 is made up of 13 amino acids. Looked up from germline, CDR1 is SQVTM and CDR2 is ANQGSEA. Deletions cut 4 bases from V and 2 bases from J, with 10 bases between. The CDR3 DNA reads as TGCAGCGTTGGTGGGCTGAACACAGATACGCAGTATTTT. This gives the protein CSVGGLNTDTQYF.

The V call is TRBV12-3 or TRBV12-4, the J call TRBJ1-5, with 7 bases identical to TRBD1. The ends lost 8 bases at V and 4 bases at J; junction bases unmatched: 11. CDR3 length: 15 amino acids. CDR3 protein: CASGTGQAINQPQHF. The CDR3 nucleotides are TGTGCCAGCGGGACCGGACAGGCCATTAATCAGCCCCAGCATTTT.

This clonotype was observed a handful of times. V is TRBV6-1 and J is TRBJ1-4, with TRBD1 matching 7 bases. The CDR3 is 12 residues long. J was trimmed by 8 bases and V by 5 bases; bases with no gene match: 2. The V gene's germline CDR1 is MNHNS and CDR2 SASEGT. The CDR3 nucleotides are TGTGCCAGCAGTACGACAGGGGAAAAACTGTTTTTT. Translating gives CASSTTGEKLFF.

This clonotype was counted a single time. CDR3 coding DNA: TGTGCCAGCAGCTTGGTGGGGACAGTGGGCAATCAGCCCCAGCATTTT. As protein: CASSLVGTVGNQPQHF. This chain links TRBV5-6 with TRBJ1-5; 7 bases map to TRBD1. The CDR3 is 16 amino acids. Trimming at V came to 0 bases and at J to 2 bases, leaving 5 bases not matched to a gene. In germline, CDR1 is SGHDT, CDR2 YYEEEE.

The chain's CDR3 is CSVLAGGLTKNIQYF. The CDR3 region has the DNA TGCAGTGTATTAGCGGGGGGGCTTACCAAAAACATTCAGTACTTC. The chain combines TRBV20-1 with TRBJ2-4, with 11 bases fitting TRBD2. This CDR3 region has 15 residues. Per the germline V gene, CDR1 is DFQATT and CDR2 is SNEGSKA (reference sequence). Losses at the gene ends were 7 bases for V and 2 bases for J; bases not matched to a gene: 7.

The J gene is TRBJ2-5, the V gene TRBV5-6; 12 positions match TRBD2. The CDR3 covers 20 residues. With 2 bases clipped from V and 3 bases from J, the junction kept 17 bases outside the gene matches. Germline lookup yields CDR1 SGHDT and CDR2 YYEEEE. Written as DNA, the CDR3 is TGTGCCAGCAGCTTATACAGGGTGGCGGCTAGCGGGAGGGGTAAAGAGACCCAGTACTTC. Translated: CASSLYRVAASGRGKETQYF.

A few counts support this clonotype. V usage is TRBV28 and J usage is TRBJ2-1; TRBD2 aligns across 7 bases. The germline V gene encodes CDR1 MDHEN and CDR2 SYDVKM. The CDR3 totals 13 residues. With V trimmed by 6 bases and J by 6 bases, 5 bases remained unmatched. CDR3: CASSSSGANEQFF. Here the CDR3 DNA reads TGTGCCAGCAGCTCTAGCGGTGCCAATGAGCAGTTCTTC.

This clonotype was counted many times. The gene calls are TRBV9 and TRBJ2-2, with D uncertain. This CDR3 is 12 amino acids long. Germline V lookup: CDR1 SGDLS, CDR2 YYNGEE. The ends were cut back, 0 bases at V and 7 bases at J, with 4 bases in the middle. The CDR3 region is CASSVAYGELFF. The CDR3 DNA is TGTGCCAGCAGCGTAGCCTACGGGGAGCTGTTTTTT.

This clonotype was picked up many times. The chain recombines TRBV29-1 with TRBJ1-2; D is undetermined. Trimming stripped 6 bases from V and 4 bases from J, with 15 bases between. Germline-derived CDR1 and CDR2 are SQVTM and ANQGSEA. The CDR3 has 13 amino acids. The CDR3 nucleotides read TGCAGCGTCCTTTTGACGGAACGCTATGGCTACACCTTC. It translates to CSVLLTERYGYTF.

J is TRBJ2-1 and V is TRBV5-1; weak D call: TRBD1 (6 bases). The CDR3 covers 15 residues. The germline V and J ends were trimmed by 7 bases and 3 bases, with 17 bases remaining between them. Germline values: CDR1 SGHRS, CDR2 YFSETQ. In DNA form, the CDR3 reads TGCGCCAGCGGCAACCGGGACACCAACTACAATGAGCAGTTCTTC. Its protein is CASGNRDTNYNEQFF.

The chain recombines TRBV29-1 with TRBJ1-1; no reliable D call. Germline V gene data show CDR1 as SQVTM and CDR2 as ANQGSEA. The CDR3 runs to 13 residues. V lost 0 bases to trimming and J lost 5 bases, with 10 bases between them. The CDR3 DNA reads TGCAGCGTTGAAGACATGGACGATACTGAAGCTTTCTTT. Protein: CSVEDMDDTEAFF.

The table lists this clonotype with a few counts. This chain uses TRBV20-1 with TRBJ2-5; the D is unclear. The CDR3 loop spans 13 amino acids. Germline V CDR1 and CDR2: DFQATT, SNEGSKA (reference sequence). With 2 bases removed from V and 1 base from J, the gap between germline ends came to 8 bases. The CDR3 spells CSARRLFQETQYF. CDR3 DNA sequence: TGCAGTGCTAGACGCCTATTCCAAGAGACCCAGTACTTC.

The chain couples TRBV20-1 to TRBJ2-1, with 10 bases identical to TRBD1. The J call is uncertain, as TRBJ2-7 better fits the DNA end. The germline CDR1 and CDR2 sequences are DFQATT and SNEGSKA (reference sequence). The CDR3 totals 16 residues. The CDR3 DNA sequence: TGCAGTGCTAGACGAGCAGAGACAGGGGGCTCGTACGAGCAGTACTTC. Translating gives CSARRAETGGSYEQYF.

The CDR3 nucleotides are TGTGCCAGCAGTCTTGGACCTCTGGAAGAGACCCAGTACTTC. As protein: CASSLGPLEETQYF. The chain combines TRBV28 with TRBJ2-5; D remains ambiguous. Germline V gene lookup returns CDR1 MDHEN and CDR2 SYDVKM. The V end lost 5 bases, the J end lost 3 bases, and 13 bases lay between the germline ends. This CDR3 is 14 amino acids long.

The CDR3 here is CSVEGGRTGPTQETQYF. CDR3 DNA: TGCAGCGTTGAAGGCGGTCGGACAGGCCCTACGCAAGAGACCCAGTACTTC. This chain links TRBV29-1 with TRBJ2-5, with 7 bases matching TRBD1. The V gene's germline CDR1 is SQVTM and CDR2 ANQGSEA. The CDR3 loop spans 17 amino acids. Trimming at V came to 1 base and at J to 2 bases, leaving 13 bases not matched to a gene.